Below are 3 T cell receptor beta chains sequenced from a single sample in a study of OX40 agonist ivuxolimab in advanced cancers. TCRdb's table, derived via immunoSEQ multiplex PCR, lists solely in-frame clones and lacks some. The profile shows 70,000 to 100,000 clones, around four fifths of them singletons. Sequenced here: CD4+ or CD8+ T cells sorted from blood, sampled in a trial of the OX40 agonist ivuxolimab. These receptors were obtained from an adult with an advanced solid tumor such as melanoma, head and neck, liver or kidney cancer.

This chain links TRBV10-3 with TRBJ2-5; 10 bases match TRBD1. Losses at the gene ends were 10 bases for V and 3 bases for J; bases not matched to a gene: 8. CDR3 length: 14 residues. CDR1 and CDR2 (germline): ENHRY, SYGVKD. CDR3 loop: CATWAGTGEETQYF. In nucleotides, the CDR3 is TGTGCCACTTGGGCCGGGACAGGGGAAGAGACCCAGTACTTC.

The chain carries TRBV10-1 and TRBJ2-5; 8 bases are shared with TRBD1. The CDR3 consists of 16 residues. Germline V gene sequence: CDR1 WNHNN, CDR2 SYGVQD (reference sequence). V lost 2 bases and J lost 5; bases outside the gene matches: 10. The CDR3 loop is CASSELRAGGAETQYF. The CDR3 bases are TGCGCCAGCAGTGAGCTTAGGGCAGGGGGCGCGGAGACCCAGTACTTC.

The chain uses TRBV4-3 and TRBJ2-1; the match to TRBD2 covers 8 bases. Per germline, CDR1 LGHNA and CDR2 YSLEER. The CDR3 is made up of 16 amino acids. Trimming removed 2 bases from V and 9 bases from J; junction bases left unmatched: 12. The CDR3 DNA reads as TGCGCCAGCAGCCAATTACTAGCGGCCACGTTGGGTGAGCAGTTCTTC. Translating it yields CASSQLLAATLGEQFF.